These T cell receptor beta chains were read from a single sample in a study of Graves' ophthalmopathy and Graves' hyperthyroidism. TCRdb analysed the multiplex PCR reads with MiXCR anew, one entry per CDR3 protein. This sample has 260,000 or so distinct CDR3 sequences; 45% occur once, and the top ten carry more than 45%. The specimen was peripheral blood. The receptors originated from an adult man with Graves' ophthalmopathy. CDR3s include the opening cysteine and the closing phenylalanine or tryptophan. D genes are given only for firm matches. For some rows the clone size is stated as once, few or many, or as a class when expanded; others skip it.

J: TRBJ2-7
V: TRBV29-1
D: TRBD2
size: few
CDR3: CSVLTSGGLYEQYF
DNA: TGCAGCGTCTTGACTAGCGGGGGCCTCTACGAGCAGTACTTC

J: TRBJ2-5
V: TRBV5-5
D: TRBD2
size: NA
CDR3: CASSVGLAGIGETQYF
DNA: TGTGCCAGCAGCGTGGGACTAGCGGGGATAGGCGAGACCCAGTACTTC

J: TRBJ1-6
V: TRBV25-1
D: TRBD1
size: many
CDR3: CASPGRTGDSPLHF
DNA: TGTGCCAGCCCAGGCAGGACAGGGGATTCACCCCTCCACTTT

J: TRBJ2-2
V: TRBV11-2
D: TRBD1
size: NA
CDR3: CASSLVFFSAGGTGELFF
DNA: TGTGCCAGCAGCTTAGTCTTTTTTTCGGCAGGGGGAACCGGGGAGCTGTTTTTT

J: TRBJ2-2
V: TRBV24-1
D: NA
size: NA
CDR3: CATSGRAGRAGELFF
DNA: TGTGCCACCAGTGGTAGGGCAGGGCGAGCCGGGGAGCTGTTTTTT

J: TRBJ2-2
V: TRBV24-1
D: NA
size: NA
CDR3: CATSDPQPGEFTGELFF
DNA: TGCGCCACCAGTGATCCGCAGCCAGGGGAATTCACCGGGGAGCTGTTTTTT

J: TRBJ1-5
V: TRBV19
D: NA
size: few
CDR3: CAGGPRQDQPQHF
DNA: TGTGCCGGGGGGCCGCGTCAGGATCAGCCCCAGCATTTT

J: TRBJ1-6
V: TRBV7-3
D: NA
size: NA
CDR3: CASSLGRQKNSPLHF
DNA: TGTGCCAGCAGCTTAGGGCGGCAGAAAAATTCACCCCTCCACTTT

J: TRBJ2-5
V: TRBV9
D: NA
size: few
CDR3: CASSPIQVMSGETQYF
DNA: TGTGCCAGCAGCCCGATACAGGTCATGTCAGGGGAGACCCAGTACTTC

J: TRBJ1-3
V: TRBV27
D: TRBD1
size: NA
CDR3: CASGIGGGDGYTIYF
DNA: TGTGCCAGTGGCATAGGAGGGGGCGATGGCTACACCATATATTTT

J: TRBJ1-1
V: TRBV7-9
D: NA
size: many
CDR3: CASSTLVGGRQEAFF
DNA: TGTGCCAGCAGCACCCTCGTGGGTGGTCGACAAGAAGCTTTCTTT

J: TRBJ1-2
V: TRBV6-6
D: NA
size: NA
CDR3: CASSYSAGYTF
DNA: TGTGCCAGCAGTTACTCGGCGGGCTACACCTTC

J: TRBJ2-2
V: TRBV15
D: TRBD1
size: NA
CDR3: CATSRAWTGETGELFF
DNA: TGTGCCACCAGCAGAGCGTGGACAGGGGAAACCGGGGAGCTGTTTTTT

J: TRBJ1-2
V: TRBV7-9
D: TRBD1
size: NA
CDR3: CASSRGQGAVDYGYTF
DNA: TGTGCCAGCAGCCGGGGACAGGGGGCTGTCGACTATGGCTACACCTTC

J: TRBJ1-2
V: TRBV25-1
D: NA
size: NA
CDR3: CATKKGANYGYTF
DNA: TGTGCCACCAAAAAGGGTGCTAACTATGGCTACACCTTC

J: TRBJ1-5
V: TRBV7-9
D: NA
size: NA
CDR3: CASSSSAGTDSNQPQHF
DNA: TGTGCCAGCAGCTCTAGTGCGGGGACGGATAGCAATCAGCCCCAGCATTTT

J: TRBJ1-1
V: TRBV11-2
D: NA
size: many
CDR3: CASSLGYGVEAFF
DNA: TGTGCCAGCAGCTTAGGGTACGGGGTTGAAGCTTTCTTT

J: TRBJ1-5
V: TRBV12-3/TRBV12-4
D: NA
size: few
CDR3: CASSSRVGNQPQHF
DNA: TGTGCCAGCAGTTCCAGGGTGGGCAATCAGCCCCAGCATTTT

J: TRBJ2-5
V: TRBV7-9
D: NA
size: few
CDR3: CASSLGVRAGETQYF
DNA: TGTGCCAGCAGCTTAGGTGTACGTGCGGGAGAGACCCAGTACTTC

J: TRBJ1-6
V: TRBV14
D: NA
size: NA
CDR3: CASSQDRSSYNSPLHF
DNA: TGTGCCAGCAGCCAAGATAGGAGTTCTTATAATTCACCCCTCCACTTT

J: TRBJ1-1
V: TRBV11-2
D: NA
size: NA
CDR3: CASSSQVGARTEAFF
DNA: TGTGCCAGCAGCTCCCAAGTGGGGGCGAGAACTGAAGCTTTCTTT

J: TRBJ1-2
V: TRBV7-9
D: NA
size: few
CDR3: CASSGRKNGYTF
DNA: TGTGCCAGCAGCGGGAGGAAGAATGGCTACACCTTC

J: TRBJ2-2
V: TRBV2
D: NA
size: many
CDR3: CASSRGGPTGELFF
DNA: TGTGCCAGCAGCCGTGGAGGGCCCACCGGGGAGCTGTTTTTT

J: TRBJ2-6
V: TRBV7-9
D: NA
size: many
CDR3: CASSSEGDGSSGANVLTF
DNA: TGTGCCAGCAGCTCCGAGGGGGACGGATCCTCTGGGGCCAACGTCCTGACTTTC

J: TRBJ2-2
V: TRBV2
D: NA
size: NA
CDR3: CASTSRSGTGELFF
DNA: TGTGCCAGCACTTCACGAAGTGGTACCGGGGAGCTGTTTTTT

J: TRBJ2-7
V: TRBV12-3/TRBV12-4
D: NA
size: NA
CDR3: CASSLWITSEQYF
DNA: TGTGCCAGCAGTTTATGGATTACAAGTGAGCAGTACTTC

J: TRBJ1-3
V: TRBV7-2
D: NA
size: NA
CDR3: CASSLAGGRNGNTIYF
DNA: TGTGCCAGCAGCTTAGCGGGGGGGCGAAATGGAAACACCATATATTTT

J: TRBJ2-7
V: TRBV11-2
D: NA
size: NA
CDR3: CASSFDSSVSYEQYF
DNA: TGTGCCAGCAGCTTCGACAGCTCAGTCTCCTACGAGCAGTACTTC

J: TRBJ1-5
V: TRBV7-3
D: NA
size: few
CDR3: CASSLRGIVDQPQHF
DNA: TGTGCCAGCAGCTTACGGGGGATCGTGGATCAGCCCCAGCATTTT

J: TRBJ1-3
V: TRBV25-1
D: NA
size: many
CDR3: CASSEWGTTGNTIYF
DNA: TGTGCCAGCAGTGAATGGGGGACAACTGGAAACACCATATATTTT

J: TRBJ2-2
V: TRBV5-5
D: NA
size: NA
CDR3: CASSQGIGELFF
DNA: TGTGCCAGCAGCCAGGGGATCGGGGAGCTGTTTTTT

J: TRBJ2-2
V: TRBV7-2
D: NA
size: NA
CDR3: CASTHAGGARTGELFF
DNA: TGTGCCAGCACCCACGCCGGCGGGGCTCGCACCGGGGAGCTGTTTTTT

J: TRBJ1-2
V: TRBV20-1
D: NA
size: few
CDR3: CSARGGPAPFNYGYTF
DNA: TGCAGTGCTAGAGGGGGGCCAGCTCCTTTTAACTATGGCTACACCTTC

J: TRBJ2-5
V: TRBV25-1
D: TRBD2
size: NA
CDR3: CASSVSLAGGQETQYF
DNA: TGTGCCAGCAGTGTTAGTCTAGCGGGGGGCCAAGAGACCCAGTACTTC

J: TRBJ1-1
V: TRBV9
D: NA
size: few
CDR3: CASSPGLNTEAFF
DNA: TGTGCCAGCAGCCCAGGGCTGAACACTGAAGCTTTCTTT

J: TRBJ1-5
V: TRBV7-8
D: NA
size: NA
CDR3: CASSLAVQGGSSRNQPQHF
DNA: TGTGCCAGCAGCTTAGCGGTACAGGGCGGTTCCTCCAGAAATCAGCCCCAGCATTTT

J: TRBJ2-5
V: TRBV7-8
D: NA
size: NA
CDR3: CASSLSGMGGTQYF
DNA: TGTGCCAGCAGCCTCTCAGGGATGGGCGGGACCCAGTACTTC

J: TRBJ2-7
V: TRBV19
D: NA
size: few
CDR3: CASSTPGFSYEQYF
DNA: TGTGCCAGTAGTACGCCGGGTTTTTCATACGAGCAGTACTTC

J: TRBJ2-7
V: TRBV20-1
D: NA
size: NA
CDR3: CSAAIPGGSYEQYF
DNA: TGCAGTGCAGCCATACCGGGCGGCTCCTACGAGCAGTACTTC

J: TRBJ2-7
V: TRBV5-4
D: TRBD2
size: NA
CDR3: CASSQEELAGSYEQYF
DNA: TGTGCCAGCAGCCAAGAAGAGCTAGCGGGCTCCTACGAGCAGTACTTC

J: TRBJ1-1
V: TRBV12-3/TRBV12-4
D: NA
size: NA
CDR3: CASSLTGVSRSAFF
DNA: TGTGCCAGCAGTCTAACAGGCGTTAGTAGGTCGGCTTTCTTT

J: TRBJ2-5
V: TRBV20-1
D: TRBD1
size: NA
CDR3: CSAGTGKQETQYF
DNA: TGCAGTGCTGGGACAGGGAAGCAAGAGACCCAGTACTTC

J: TRBJ1-1
V: TRBV20-1
D: NA
size: few
CDR3: CSARRGTNTEAFF
DNA: TGCAGTGCCCGACGGGGGACGAACACTGAAGCTTTCTTT

J: TRBJ2-7
V: TRBV5-1
D: NA
size: NA
CDR3: CASTEQGTVEQYF
DNA: TGCGCCAGCACCGAACAAGGGACGGTTGAGCAGTACTTC

J: TRBJ2-2
V: TRBV29-1
D: NA
size: once
CDR3: CSAGDQNTGELFF
DNA: TGCAGTGCTGGGGACCAGAACACCGGGGAGCTGTTTTTT

J: TRBJ2-2
V: TRBV7-2
D: NA
size: NA
CDR3: CASSLEENTGELFF
DNA: TGTGCCAGCAGCTTAGAAGAGAACACCGGGGAGCTGTTTTTT

J: TRBJ2-7
V: TRBV19
D: NA
size: NA
CDR3: CASSISNEQYF
DNA: TGTGCCAGTAGTATATCCAACGAGCAGTACTTC

J: TRBJ1-1
V: TRBV12-3/TRBV12-4
D: NA
size: once
CDR3: CANSRGTITEAFF
DNA: TGTGCCAACAGTAGAGGGACGATCACTGAAGCTTTCTTT

J: TRBJ2-7
V: TRBV6-2/TRBV6-3
D: TRBD1
size: NA
CDR3: CASSGATGGPVEQYF
DNA: TGTGCCAGCAGTGGGGCGACAGGGGGCCCTGTCGAGCAGTACTTC

J: TRBJ1-1
V: TRBV7-8
D: NA
size: NA
CDR3: CASSRQTRNTEAFF
DNA: TGTGCCAGCAGCCGCCAAACCAGGAACACTGAAGCTTTCTTT

J: TRBJ2-5
V: TRBV9
D: NA
size: few
CDR3: CASSVGYTPNQETQYF
DNA: TGTGCCAGCAGCGTGGGGTACACCCCCAACCAAGAGACCCAGTACTTC